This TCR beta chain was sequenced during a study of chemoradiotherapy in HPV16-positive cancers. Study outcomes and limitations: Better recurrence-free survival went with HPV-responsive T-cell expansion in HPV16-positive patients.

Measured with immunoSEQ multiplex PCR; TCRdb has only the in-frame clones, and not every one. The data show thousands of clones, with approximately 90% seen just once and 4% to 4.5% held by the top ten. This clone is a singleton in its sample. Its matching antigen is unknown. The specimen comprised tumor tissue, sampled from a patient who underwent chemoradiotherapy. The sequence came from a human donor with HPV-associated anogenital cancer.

The CDR3 DNA sequence: TGCGCCAGCAGCTCCGAGGGGGCAGTCGGATCACCCCTCCACTTT. Translated, it gives CASSSEGAVGSPLHF. The chain couples TRBV5-1 to TRBJ1-6; 7 bases fit TRBD1. This CDR3 has 15 residues. The V segment lost 3 bases and the J segment 10 bases; nucleotides outside the gene matches: 10. Germline V lookup: CDR1 SGHRS, CDR2 YFSETQ.